The entry below gives a single TCR beta chain sequence along with its context. Germline V CDR1 and CDR2: SGHTA, FQGNSA. V trimming: 6 bases; J trimming: 3 bases; junction bases outside the gene matches: 11. This CDR3 is 16 amino acids long. Produced via immunoSEQ multiplex PCR; TCRdb's table is partial and in-frame only. The profile shows roughly 64,000 clones, approximately 87% of them singletons. The sample belongs to a study of pediatric ulcerative colitis. This chain connects TRBV7-2 to TRBJ2-7; 10 bases align to TRBD2. The TCR originated in a boy under 18 with severe ulcerative colitis. Sequenced material: blood. CDR3 in amino acids: CASSPWGAGGDYEQYF. CDR3 nucleotides: TGTGCCAGCAGTCCCTGGGGAGCGGGAGGGGACTACGAGCAGTACTTC.